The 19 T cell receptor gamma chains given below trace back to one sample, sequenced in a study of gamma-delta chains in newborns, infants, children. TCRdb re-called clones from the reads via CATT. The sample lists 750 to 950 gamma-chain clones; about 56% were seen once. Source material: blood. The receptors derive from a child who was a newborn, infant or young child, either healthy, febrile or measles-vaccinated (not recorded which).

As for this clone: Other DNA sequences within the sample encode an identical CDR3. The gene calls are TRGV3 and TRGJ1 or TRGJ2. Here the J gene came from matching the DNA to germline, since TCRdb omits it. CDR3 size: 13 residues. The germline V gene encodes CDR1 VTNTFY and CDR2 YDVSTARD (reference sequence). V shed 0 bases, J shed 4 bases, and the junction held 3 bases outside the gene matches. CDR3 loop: CATWDRRYYKKLF. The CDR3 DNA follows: TGTGCCACCTGGGACAGGCGGTATTATAAGAAACTCTTT.

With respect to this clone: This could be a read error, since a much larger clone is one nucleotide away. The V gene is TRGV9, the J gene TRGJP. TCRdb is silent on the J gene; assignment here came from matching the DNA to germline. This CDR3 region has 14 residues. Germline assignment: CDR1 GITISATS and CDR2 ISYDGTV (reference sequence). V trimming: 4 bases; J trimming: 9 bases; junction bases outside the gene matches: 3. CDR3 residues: CALWEGLGKKIKVF. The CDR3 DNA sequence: TGTGCCTTGTGGGAAGGGTTGGGCAAAAAAATCAAGGTATTT.

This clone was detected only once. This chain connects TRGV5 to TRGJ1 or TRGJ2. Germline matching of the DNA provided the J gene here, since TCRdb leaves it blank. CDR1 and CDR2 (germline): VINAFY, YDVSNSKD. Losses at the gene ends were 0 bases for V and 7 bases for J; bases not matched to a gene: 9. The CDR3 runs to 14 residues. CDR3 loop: CATWDRLEKYKKLF. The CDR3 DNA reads TGTGCCACCTGGGACAGGCTGGAGAAGTATAAGAAACTCTTT.

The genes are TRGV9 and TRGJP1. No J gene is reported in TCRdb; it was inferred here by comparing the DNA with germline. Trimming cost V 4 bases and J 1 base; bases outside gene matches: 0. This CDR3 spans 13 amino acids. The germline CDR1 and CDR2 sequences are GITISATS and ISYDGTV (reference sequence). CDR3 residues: CALWDTTGWFKIF. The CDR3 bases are TGTGCCTTGTGGGATACCACTGGTTGGTTCAAGATATTT.

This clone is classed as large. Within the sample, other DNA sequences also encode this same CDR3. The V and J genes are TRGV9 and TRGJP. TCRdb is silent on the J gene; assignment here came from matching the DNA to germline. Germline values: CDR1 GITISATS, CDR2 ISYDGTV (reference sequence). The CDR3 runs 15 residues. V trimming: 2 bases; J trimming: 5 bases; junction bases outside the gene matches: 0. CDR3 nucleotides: TGTGCCTTGTGGGAGGAAGAGTTGGGCAAAAAAATCAAGGTATTT. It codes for CALWEEELGKKIKVF.

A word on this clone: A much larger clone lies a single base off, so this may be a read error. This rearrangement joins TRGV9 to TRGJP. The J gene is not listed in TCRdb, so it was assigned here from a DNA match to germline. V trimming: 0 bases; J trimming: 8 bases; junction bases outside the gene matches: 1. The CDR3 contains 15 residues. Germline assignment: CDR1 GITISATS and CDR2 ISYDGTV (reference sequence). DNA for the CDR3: TGTGCCTTGTGGGAGGTGAAGTTGGGCAAAAAAATCAAGGTATTT. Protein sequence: CALWEVKLGKKIKVF.

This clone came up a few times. CDR3 loop: CALWEVFELGKKIKVF. The CDR3 coding sequence is TGTGCCTTGTGGGAGGTGTTCGAGTTGGGCAAAAAAATCAAGGTATTT. This chain connects TRGV9 to TRGJP. Here the J gene came from matching the DNA to germline, since TCRdb omits it. V trimming: 0 bases; J trimming: 7 bases; junction bases outside the gene matches: 3. Per germline, CDR1 GITISATS and CDR2 ISYDGTV (reference sequence). The CDR3 spans 16 residues.

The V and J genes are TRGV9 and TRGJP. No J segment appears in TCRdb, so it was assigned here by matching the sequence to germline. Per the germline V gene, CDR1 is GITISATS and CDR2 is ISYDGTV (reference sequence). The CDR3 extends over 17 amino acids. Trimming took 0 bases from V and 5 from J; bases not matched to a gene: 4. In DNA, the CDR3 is TGTGCCTTGTGGGAGGTGGGTGAAGAGTTGGGCAAAAAAATCAAGGTATTT. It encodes CALWEVGEELGKKIKVF.

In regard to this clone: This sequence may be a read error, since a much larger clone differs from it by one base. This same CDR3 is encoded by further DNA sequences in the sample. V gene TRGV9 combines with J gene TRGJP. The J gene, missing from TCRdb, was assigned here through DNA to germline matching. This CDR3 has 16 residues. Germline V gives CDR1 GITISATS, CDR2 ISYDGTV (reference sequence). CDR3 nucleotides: TGCGCCTTGTGGGAGGTGCGAGAGTTGGGCAAAAAAATCAAGGTATTT. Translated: CALWEVRELGKKIKVF.

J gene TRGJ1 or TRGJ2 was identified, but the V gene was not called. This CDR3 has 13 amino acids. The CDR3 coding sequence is TGTGCCACCTGGGATGGGTTTTATTATAAGAAACTCTTT. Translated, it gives CATWDGFYYKKLF.

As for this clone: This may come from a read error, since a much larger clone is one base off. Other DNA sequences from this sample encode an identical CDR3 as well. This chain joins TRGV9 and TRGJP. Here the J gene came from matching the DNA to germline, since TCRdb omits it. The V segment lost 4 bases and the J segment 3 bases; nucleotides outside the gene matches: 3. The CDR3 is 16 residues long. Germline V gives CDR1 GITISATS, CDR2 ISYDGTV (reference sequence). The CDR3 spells CALWDAQELGKKIKVF. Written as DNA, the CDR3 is TGTGCCTTGTGGGACGCGCAAGAGTTGGGCAAAAAAATCAAGGTATTT.

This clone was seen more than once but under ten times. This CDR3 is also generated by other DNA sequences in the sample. This chain's CDR3 is CATWDGLYYKKLF. The DNA of the CDR3 is TGTGCCACCTGGGATGGGCTTTATTATAAGAAACTCTTT. The chain combines TRGV4 with TRGJ1 or TRGJ2. The J gene is absent in TCRdb and was assigned here via DNA matching to germline. With V trimmed by 0 bases and J by 3 bases, 2 bases remained unmatched. Germline values: CDR1 EGSTGY, CDR2 YDSYTSSV. The CDR3 runs 13 residues.

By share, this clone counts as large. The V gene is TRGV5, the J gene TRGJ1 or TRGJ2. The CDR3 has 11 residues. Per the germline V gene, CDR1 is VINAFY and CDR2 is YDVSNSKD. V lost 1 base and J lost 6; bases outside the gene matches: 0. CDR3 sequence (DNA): TGTGCCACCTGGGACAGTTATAAGAAACTCTTT. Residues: CATWDSYKKLF.

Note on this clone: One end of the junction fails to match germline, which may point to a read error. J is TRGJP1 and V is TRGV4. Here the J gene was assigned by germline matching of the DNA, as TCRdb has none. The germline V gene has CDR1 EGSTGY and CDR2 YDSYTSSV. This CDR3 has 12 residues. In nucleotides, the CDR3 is TGTGCCGCCTGGGATGGGGGTTGGTTCAAGATATTT. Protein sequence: CAAWDGGWFKIF.

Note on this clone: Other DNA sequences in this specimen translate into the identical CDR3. The CDR3 DNA reads TGTGCCACCTGGGATGGGCACGATACCACTGGTTGGTTCAAGATATTT. As protein: CATWDGHDTTGWFKIF. This sequence joins TRGV4 and TRGJP1. No J gene is reported in TCRdb; it was inferred here by comparing the DNA with germline. With 0 bases clipped from V and 0 bases from J, the junction kept 4 bases outside the gene matches. CDR1 is EGSTGY and CDR2 is YDSYTSSV in the germline V gene. The CDR3 consists of 16 residues.

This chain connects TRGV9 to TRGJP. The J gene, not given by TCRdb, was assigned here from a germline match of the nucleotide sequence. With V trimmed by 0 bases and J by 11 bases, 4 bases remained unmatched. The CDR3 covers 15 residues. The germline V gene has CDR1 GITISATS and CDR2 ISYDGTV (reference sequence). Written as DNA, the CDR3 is TGTGCCTTGTGGGAGGTGATGGTGGGCAAAAAAATCAAGGTATTT. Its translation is CALWEVMVGKKIKVF.

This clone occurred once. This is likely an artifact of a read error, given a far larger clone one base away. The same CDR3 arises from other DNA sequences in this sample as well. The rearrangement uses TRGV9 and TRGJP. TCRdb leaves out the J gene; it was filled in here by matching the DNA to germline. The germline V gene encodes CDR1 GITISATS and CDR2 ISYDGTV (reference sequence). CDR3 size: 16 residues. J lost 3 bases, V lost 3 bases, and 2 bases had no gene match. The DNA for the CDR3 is TGTGCCTTGTGGGAGCTGCAAGAGTTGGGCAAAAAAATCAAGGTATTT. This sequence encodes CALWELQELGKKIKVF.

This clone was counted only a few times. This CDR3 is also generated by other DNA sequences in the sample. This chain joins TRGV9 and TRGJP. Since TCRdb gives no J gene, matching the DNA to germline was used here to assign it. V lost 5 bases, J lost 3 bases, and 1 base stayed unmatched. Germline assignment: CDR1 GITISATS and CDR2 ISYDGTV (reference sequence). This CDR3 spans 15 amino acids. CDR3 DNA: TGTGCCTTGTGGGCGCAAGAGTTGGGCAAAAAAATCAAGGTATTT. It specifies CALWAQELGKKIKVF.

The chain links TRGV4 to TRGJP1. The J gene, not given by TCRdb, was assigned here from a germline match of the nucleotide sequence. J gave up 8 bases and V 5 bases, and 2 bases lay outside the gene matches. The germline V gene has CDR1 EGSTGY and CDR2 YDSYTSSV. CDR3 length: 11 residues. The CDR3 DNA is TGTGCCACCTGGGTCGGTTGGTTCAAGATATTT. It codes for CATWVGWFKIF.